A single sample is the source of the 16 T cell receptor beta chains below, sequenced in a study of T cells expressing NK-cell markers. TCRdb processed the 5' RACE reads again and assigns one entry to each CDR3 protein, with no DNA. The repertoire table contains some 390,000 distinct CDR3 sequences. The source material was blood T cells: a sorted CD56 or NKG2C T cell subset, CD4+ or CD8+ T cells, or bulk PBMC T cells (not recorded which). Source of these receptors: a woman in her 50s in good health.

The CDR3 reads CASSMRQGDGYTF. This chain links TRBV19 with TRBJ1-2; absent DNA, TCRdb's TRBD1 call cannot be checked. CDR1 is LNHDA and CDR2 is SQIVND in the germline V gene (reference sequence). This CDR3 has 13 amino acids.

The chain has TRBV27 and TRBJ2-3; the D gene TCRdb calls, TRBD2, cannot be checked with no DNA. Germline V gene lookup returns CDR1 MNHEY and CDR2 SMNVEV (reference sequence). The CDR3 extends over 14 amino acids. CDR3: CASSYGSGSDTQYF.

This sequence joins TRBV3-1 and TRBJ2-7; TCRdb returns TRBD1, unconfirmable since there is no DNA. CDR3 size: 16 residues. Germline V lookup: CDR1 LGHDT, CDR2 YNNKEL (reference sequence). The CDR3 is CASSQGGQGGYYEQYF.

V and J are TRBV3-1 and TRBJ1-1; TCRdb indicates TRBD1, and absent DNA this call remains unverified. CDR1 and CDR2 (germline): LGHDT, YNNKEL (reference sequence). The CDR3 has 15 residues. CDR3 protein: CASSQGVTGNTEAFF.

The rearrangement links TRBV5-1 to TRBJ2-1; TCRdb designates TRBD2, a call that cannot be tested without DNA. Germline assignment: CDR1 SGHRS and CDR2 YFSETQ. CDR3 length: 16 residues. The CDR3 reads CASSLEAADPYNEQFF.

V usage is TRBV11-2 and J usage is TRBJ2-1; the TRBD1 assignment by TCRdb is unverifiable without DNA. This CDR3 has 16 residues. Germline V gene lookup returns CDR1 SGHAT and CDR2 FQNNGV. The chain's CDR3 is CASSANTGGAGNEQFF.

CDR3 protein: CASSLVSVASTDTQYF. The chain recombines TRBV7-9 with TRBJ2-3; TCRdb selects TRBD2, and the lack of DNA leaves this call unchecked. This CDR3 contains 16 residues. Germline V lookup: CDR1 SEHNR, CDR2 FQNEAQ (reference sequence).

The chain links TRBV3-1 to TRBJ2-3. CDR3 length equals 15 residues. CDR1 and CDR2 (germline): LGHDT, YNNKEL (reference sequence). The CDR3 spells CASSQGSFDSDTQYF.

This rearrangement joins TRBV12-3 or TRBV12-4 to TRBJ2-1; TCRdb outputs TRBD2, but without DNA this stays unchecked. The CDR3 is made up of 17 amino acids. CDR3 residues: CASSFPLLSGRRNEQFF.

The chain recombines TRBV5-1 with TRBJ2-5; with no DNA, the TCRdb D assignment of TRBD1 cannot be verified. Germline V gene sequence: CDR1 SGHRS, CDR2 YFSETQ. The CDR3 sequence is 16 residues long. The chain's CDR3 is CASSDHRDIMRKTQYF.

The CDR3 is CASCPSSGNTEAFF. The J gene is TRBJ1-1, the V gene TRBV27; there is no DNA to check the TCRdb D call of TRBD1. In germline, CDR1 is MNHEY, CDR2 SMNVEV (reference sequence). CDR3 length equals 14 residues.

The chain carries TRBV7-2 and TRBJ2-4; without DNA, the TCRdb call of TRBD1 cannot be checked. The CDR3 sequence is 15 residues long. Germline CDR1 SGHTA, CDR2 FQGNSA. CDR3 loop: CASSPHGGMEDIQYF.

The chain links TRBV10-3 to TRBJ2-3; TCRdb selects TRBD1, and the lack of DNA leaves this call unchecked. Germline assignment: CDR1 ENHRY and CDR2 SYGVKD. The CDR3 contains 15 residues. CDR3 protein: CAILRTGAGTDTQYF.

The rearrangement joins TRBV10-3 to TRBJ2-6; checking the TCRdb D call of TRBD1 is not possible without DNA. Germline CDR1 ENHRY, CDR2 SYGVKD. The CDR3 runs 18 residues. The CDR3 sequence: CAISEQGLERSGANVLTF.

V is TRBV20-1 and J is TRBJ2-3; TCRdb's D call, TRBD2, is unchecked because there is no DNA. CDR1 and CDR2 (germline): DFQATT, SNEGSKA (reference sequence). The CDR3 is made up of 17 amino acids. This CDR3 reads CSANGLAGGKRVDTQYF.

The V call is TRBV9, the J call TRBJ2-1. The germline gives CDR1 SGDLS, CDR2 YYNGEE. This CDR3 contains 19 residues. CDR3 sequence reads: CASSARSDSLLGTYNEQFF.